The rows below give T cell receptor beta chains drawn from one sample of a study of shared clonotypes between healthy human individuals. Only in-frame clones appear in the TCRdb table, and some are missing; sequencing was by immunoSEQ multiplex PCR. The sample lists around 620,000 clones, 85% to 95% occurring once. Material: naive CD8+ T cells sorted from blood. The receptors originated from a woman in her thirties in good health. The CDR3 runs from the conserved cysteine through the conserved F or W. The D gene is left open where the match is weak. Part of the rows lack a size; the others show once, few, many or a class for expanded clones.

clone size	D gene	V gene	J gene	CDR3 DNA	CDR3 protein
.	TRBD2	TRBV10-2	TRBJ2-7	TGCGCCAGCAGCCTTAGCGGGGCTCCCTACGAGCAGTACTTC	CASSLSGAPYEQYF
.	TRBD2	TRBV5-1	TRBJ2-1	TGCGCCAGCAGCCCCGGGCGCGGGAGTATGGATGAGCAGTTCTTC	CASSPGRGSMDEQFF
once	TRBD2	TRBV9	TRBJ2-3	TGTGCCAGCAGCGTAGGGGGAGGGCCGGATACGCAGTATTTT	CASSVGGGPDTQYF
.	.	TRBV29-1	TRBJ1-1	TGCAGCGTTGTCCCTACCAATACTGAAGCTTTCTTT	CSVVPTNTEAFF
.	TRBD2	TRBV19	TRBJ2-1	TGTGCCAGTAGTTGGACTAGCGGACTCTCCTACAATGAGCAGTTCTTC	CASSWTSGLSYNEQFF
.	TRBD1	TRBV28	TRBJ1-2	TGTGCCAGCAGGGTAGCACCAGGGGGCGACTATGGCTACACCTTC	CASRVAPGGDYGYTF
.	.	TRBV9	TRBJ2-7	TGTGCCAGCAGCGTAGAGGGGGGACCTACCTACGAGCAGTACTTC	CASSVEGGPTYEQYF
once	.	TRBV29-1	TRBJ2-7	TGCAGCGTTGAACTTAGCGGACCTAGCTACGAGCAGTACTTC	CSVELSGPSYEQYF
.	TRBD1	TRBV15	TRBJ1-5	TGTGCCACCAGCGGGGACAGGGATCGAGTGAGGAATCAGCCCCAGCATTTT	CATSGDRDRVRNQPQHF
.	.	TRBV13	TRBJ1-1	TGTGCCAGCAGCTTAGGCCCCGACCCAAACACTGAAGCTTTCTTT	CASSLGPDPNTEAFF
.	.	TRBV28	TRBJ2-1	TGTGCCAGCAGCGGTGGGAGGCACAGCTCCTACAATGAGCAGTTCTTC	CASSGGRHSSYNEQFF
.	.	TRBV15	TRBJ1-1	TGTGCCACCAGCAAAGGGGGAAACACTGAAGCTTTCTTT	CATSKGGNTEAFF
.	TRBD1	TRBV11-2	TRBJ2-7	TGTGCCAGCAGCCCAGGGACAGGGTTATACGAGCAGTACTTC	CASSPGTGLYEQYF
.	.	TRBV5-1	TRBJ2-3	TGCGCCAGCAGCCTCCTTTCTGACAGCACAGATACGCAGTATTTT	CASSLLSDSTDTQYF
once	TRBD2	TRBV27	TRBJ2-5	TGTGCCAGCAGAGCCGGGACTAGCGGGAGTATTGGGGAGACCCAGTACTTC	CASRAGTSGSIGETQYF
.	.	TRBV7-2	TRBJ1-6	TGTGCCAGCAGCCTATATAATTCACCCCTCCACTTT	CASSLYNSPLHF
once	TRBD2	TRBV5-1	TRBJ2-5	TGCGCCAGCAGCCCGGACCTTCGGGAGGGTGAGAAAGAGACCCAGTACTTC	CASSPDLREGEKETQYF
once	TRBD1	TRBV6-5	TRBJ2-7	TGTGCCAGCAGTTACTCCACCCCGGACAGGGCGCAAGAGCAGTACTTC	CASSYSTPDRAQEQYF
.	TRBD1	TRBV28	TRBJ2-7	TGTGCCAGCAGTTTAGGGCAGGGGGCTGCCGAGCAGTACTTC	CASSLGQGAAEQYF
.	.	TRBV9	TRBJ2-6	TGTGCCAGCAGCGTAGACGACGGTGAGATCTCTGGGGCCAACGTCCTGACTTTC	CASSVDDGEISGANVLTF
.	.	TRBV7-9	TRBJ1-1	TGTGCCAGCACGGGACCGCTGAACACTGAAGCTTTCTTT	CASTGPLNTEAFF
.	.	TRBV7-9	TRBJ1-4	TGTGCCAGCAGCCCTACGCTGGGGAAATCAAATGAAAAACTGTTTTTT	CASSPTLGKSNEKLFF
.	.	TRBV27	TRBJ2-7	TGTGCCAGCAGTCAGTACTCTACCTACGAGCAGTACTTC	CASSQYSTYEQYF
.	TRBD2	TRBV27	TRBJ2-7	TGTGCCAGCAGTTTTCGGACTAGCGGGAGTAGCGAGCAGTACTTC	CASSFRTSGSSEQYF
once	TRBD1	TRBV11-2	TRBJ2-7	TGTGCCAGCAGCTTCGGACAGGGGTGGTACGAGCAGTACTTC	CASSFGQGWYEQYF
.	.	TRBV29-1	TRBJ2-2	TGCAGCGTTGGAAGGGGAAGGACCGGGGAGCTGTTTTTT	CSVGRGRTGELFF
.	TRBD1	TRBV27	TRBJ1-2	TGTGCCAGCAGTCCCGGGACAGGGTTCTATGGCTACACCTTC	CASSPGTGFYGYTF
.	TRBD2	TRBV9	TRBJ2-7	TGTGCCAGCAGGGGGGAGGGCCACGAGCAGTACTTC	CASRGEGHEQYF
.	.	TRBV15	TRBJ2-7	TGTGCCACCAGTCCCGGAAGCTACGAGCAGTACTTC	CATSPGSYEQYF
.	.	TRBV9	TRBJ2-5	TGTGCCAGCAGCGTATCCGGGGAGACCCAGTACTTC	CASSVSGETQYF
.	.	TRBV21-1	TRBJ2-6	TGTGCCAGCAGCAAAGCCGGGACAGGGTCTGGGGCCAACGTCCTGACTTTC	CASSKAGTGSGANVLTF
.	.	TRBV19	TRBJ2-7	TGTGCCAGTAGTATCGACTTTAGTGGGACGGTGGGATACGAGCAGTACTTC	CASSIDFSGTVGYEQYF
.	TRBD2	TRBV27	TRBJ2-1	TGTGCCAGCAAACTAGCGGGTCAGTACAATGAGCAGTTCTTC	CASKLAGQYNEQFF
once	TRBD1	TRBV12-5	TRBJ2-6	TGTGCTAGTGGTTTGGGTTCCGGGACAGCGGGGGCCAACGTCCTGACTTTC	CASGLGSGTAGANVLTF
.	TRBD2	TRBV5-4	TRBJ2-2	TGTGCCAGCGAGTTTGGCCCCCCAGGGCGGGAGGACACCGGGGAGCTGTTTTTT	CASEFGPPGREDTGELFF
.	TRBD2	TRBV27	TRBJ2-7	TGTGCCAGCGGACTAGCGGGGTCCTACGAGCAGTACTTC	CASGLAGSYEQYF
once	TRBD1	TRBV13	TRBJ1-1	TGTGCCAGCAGCAATGGGACAGGTATACCTGAAGCTTTCTTT	CASSNGTGIPEAFF
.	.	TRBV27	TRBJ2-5	TGTGCCAGCAGTACCCCCCCCTTGGGGGAGACCCAGTACTTC	CASSTPPLGETQYF
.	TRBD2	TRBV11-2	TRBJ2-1	TGTGCCAGCAGCTTCCGGCTAGCGGACAATGAGCAGTTCTTC	CASSFRLADNEQFF
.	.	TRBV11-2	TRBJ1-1	TGTGCCAGCAGTCCAGGGGCGGGGTTAGCGGACACTGAAGCTTTCTTT	CASSPGAGLADTEAFF
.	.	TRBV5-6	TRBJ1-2	TGTGCCAGCACCATCGGGGGGGCGGAGAGCTATGGCTACACCTTC	CASTIGGAESYGYTF
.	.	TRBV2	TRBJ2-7	TGTGCCAGCAAACGGACAGAAAACTACGAGCAGTACTTC	CASKRTENYEQYF
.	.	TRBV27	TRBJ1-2	.	CASSFGPGWFGYTF
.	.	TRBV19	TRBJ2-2	TGTGCCAGCGCAGGGAGCCCGAACACCGGGGAGCTGTTTTTT	CASAGSPNTGELFF
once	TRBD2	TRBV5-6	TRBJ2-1	TGTGCCAGCATCCGGACTAGCGGGAGGGACAATGAGCAGTTCTTC	CASIRTSGRDNEQFF
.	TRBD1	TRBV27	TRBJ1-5	TGTGCCAGCAGTTTATCGACAGGGAGCAATCAGCCCCAGCATTTT	CASSLSTGSNQPQHF